The entry that follows covers one T cell receptor (beta chain) sequence. Its antigen is still unknown. Treatment noted: oral pan-JAK inhibitor, 5-10 mg twice daily. This record belongs to a study of CD8+ T cells in alopecia areata. Study observations and caveats: One nonresponder leaves baseline CD8+ expansion's link to response uncertain. Scalp clonality dropped significantly under tofacitinib, as did expanded CD8+ top-100 clones. Sequences from scalp samples also cover resident alphabeta T cells of normal skin.

Germline loops: CDR1 GTSNPN, CDR2 SVGIG (reference sequence). The CDR3 sequence is 16 residues long. The V and J ends lost 3 bases and 0 bases respectively, with 12 bases between them. Extraction and reverse transcription of RNA yielded cDNA as the sequencing template. Produced via immunoSEQ multiplex PCR; TCRdb's table is partial and in-frame only. The profile shows about 220,000 clones, under 75% of them singletons. The TCR was taken from a human donor with alopecia areata. Sequences were derived from CD4+ T cells sorted from blood, sampled at week 4, from a patient treated with tofacitinib. The rearrangement uses TRBV30 and TRBJ2-6, with a tentative D call TRBD1 (5 bases). The CDR3 DNA reads TGTGCCTGGAGGCACAGGATAGACTCTGGGGCCAACGTCCTGACTTTC. Encoded protein: CAWRHRIDSGANVLTF.